This record covers a single TCR beta chain. The antigen it recognizes is unknown. No base-level quality is on record; no much larger clone is a single base apart. The cohort comprised fewer than 750 healthy bone marrow donors. Cohort members were all nominally healthy when sampled, although unrecorded immune exposures were likely present. The donor was CMV seronegative and was included in the group of a few hundred seronegative cohort members. Every donor gave a peripheral blood sample, and the peripheral blood mononuclear cells from that sample were used for TCR beta sequencing. Genomic DNA was extracted from the blood cell samples with the Qiagen DNeasy Blood Extraction Kit. The sample belongs to a study of cytomegalovirus exposure and HLA in healthy donors (dated by TCRdb to the late 2010s). About the investigation overall: According to an earlier analysis of a few hundred of the donors, some 180 million T cells yielded roughly 100 million unique TCR beta sequences and approximately 300 Gb of sequence data. Along with the roughly 670-subject first cohort, a separate validation cohort of over a hundred different subjects was used. Among some 400 genotyped donors of the cohort, an average of approximately 240,000 unique TCR beta nucleotide sequences were sequenced per donor, 15% to 20% of them non-productive. In a later analysis, previously published TCR beta repertoires from about 670 donors were re-analyzed and high-resolution HLA genotyping was added so that TCR occurrence patterns could be studied. Roughly 300 gigabases of sequencing data and approximately 85 million unique TCR sequences were included in an early release covering around 600 HLA-typed donors. Among the roughly 430 genotyped donors, approximately 81% belonged to the genetic ancestry cluster associated with self-reported Caucasian donors. Typing coverage varied by locus: roughly 629-640 donors for A, B, C, DRB1 and DQB1; around 560 for DQA1; nearly 610 for DPA1; roughly 470 for DPB1. Every discovery cohort repertoire had been produced on one sequencing platform. HLA typing covered class I and class II loci at four-digit resolution. Donor age, sex, ethnicity and CMV serostatus were compiled together with the repertoire data. An earlier analysis of 587 of the donors used high-throughput TCR beta sequencing to judge whether each TCR beta V gene segment behaved as functional or pseudogenic. Genome-wide SNP genotypes for about three fifths of the roughly 670 donors were used in a later genetic analysis, which treated that subset as a discovery cohort. Roughly 5 DR-DQ haplotypes were handled as single units for association and clustering, since linkage in the cohort was strong. The study used immunosequencing to profile the T cell repertoires of some 600 subjects and linked those repertoires to cytomegalovirus serostatus. High-throughput TCR immunosequencing, statistical association of individual TCRs with disease status, and machine learning were combined to predict cytomegalovirus infection status. Rather than drawing on any new phenotypic data, the later analysis identified candidate immune exposures from TCR beta sequences and the way those sequences occurred across donors. The study aimed to test whether cataloging public T cell receptors could reveal signatures of past pathogen exposure.

The CDR3, from cysteine to phenylalanine, totals 14 residues. Only the CDR3 DNA is retained, 42 bases long and in frame from the first base. V loses 4 bases of germline sequence and J loses 1 base, and the interval between the two ends is 11 bases. According to the germline V gene, CDR1 reads SGHRS and CDR2 reads YFSETQ. Library preparation used the immunoSEQ multiplex PCR assay. The multiplex PCR relied on a mix of 60 forward primers for TCR Vbeta segments and 13 reverse primers for TCR Jbeta segments. A multiplex PCR assay on genomic DNA amplified the CDR3 region of rearranged TCR beta genes. The amplified TCR beta libraries were sequenced on the Illumina HiSeq System as 87-base-pair reads. As for how the authors treated the data: In a later analysis, some 80 million unique TCR beta chains were counted across the 650 to 700 repertoires, and approximately 11 million of these chains were shared by at least two donors. A nearest-neighbor algorithm error-corrected the raw reads and collapsed the reads into unique sequences, merging closely related sequences to remove PCR and sequencing errors. CDR3 sequences were aligned to IMGT reference sequences to assign V, D and J gene segments. For a sequence to be retained, a match of at least six nucleotides to both a V gene segment and a J gene segment was required. Rearrangements were classified as productive when the CDR3 lacked stop codons and remained in frame with V and J, and all other rearrangements were classified as non-productive. CDR3 was defined by IMGT convention, running from the second conserved V-encoded cysteine to the conserved J-encoded phenylalanine. Sequences without an unambiguous match to a single V gene segment were excluded from the earlier analysis of a few hundred of the donors. In an earlier analysis of approximately 590 of the donors, V segments were called functional above 56.7% productive rearrangements and were called segregating when the between-donor standard deviation exceeded 5%. A statistical classification framework was developed to diagnose cytomegalovirus status using the catalog of TCR beta chain sequences. V and J gene assignment, in a later analysis, came from comparing TCR nucleotide sequences with IMGT/GENE-DB human TR gene sequences. The TCRdist pipeline was used in a later analysis to assign CDR3 sequences and most-parsimonious VDJ recombination scenarios. In a later analysis, each TCR beta chain was defined by its CDR3 amino acid sequence together with its V-gene family, and reads without a unique V-gene family were excluded. A later analysis removed 592 highly shared, low-generation-probability nucleotide sequences to deal with suspected cross-contamination and a sequencing artifact. In a later analysis, a clonal expansion index was calculated for each public chain from normalized within-repertoire ranks of inferred template counts. A later analysis computed generation probabilities with a VDJ recombination model fitted to out-of-frame rearrangements, and checked the results against IGoR. In a later analysis, hypergeometric tests were used to score TCR-TCR, TCR-HLA and TCR-CMV co-occurrence, with a repertoire-size bias correction applied to TCR pairs. A later analysis estimated false discovery rates by permuting HLA or CMV assignments 20 times. In a later analysis, co-occurring TCRs were grouped using DBSCAN, with TCRdist sequence similarity added in when clustering inside HLA-allele-positive subsets. For co-occurrence clustering, repertoires with fewer than 30,000 or more than 120,000 public chains were excluded, along with about five repertoires with anomalous nucleotide sharing. TCRdb provides this immuneACCESS table in a form limited to in-frame rearrangements. Some clones are lacking; in checked studies, under half of them reflect an unresolved V gene, and why the rest are absent is not known. Clone size and V and J calls were adopted from that table, with D and trimming inferred from the DNA. In all, the sample holds about 110,000 clones, and roughly four fifths of those were seen once. The top ten clonotypes cover under 2% of the sample.

Overall results and qualifications from the work: A few of the identified cytomegalovirus-associated TCR beta chains were confirmed in vitro to be specific for cytomegalovirus antigens. In a later analysis, the rate of TCR association differed among HLA loci, with DRB1 alleles having the most associated TCRs and HLA-C alleles having the fewest. A later genetic analysis reported fewer N-insertions in productive TCRs among donors in an Asian-associated ancestry cluster than the 666-donor mean. In an earlier analysis of 500 to 650 of the donors, most TCR beta V segments appeared in productive rearrangements about 87% or about 30% of the time, broadly matching IMGT annotations. Compared with equally common non-associated chains, HLA-associated TCR beta chains in a later analysis were more clonally expanded and had lower generation probabilities. Most TCR sequences were seen in very few donors, while some public TCRs were found in many individuals. The presence/absence analyses assumed that sequencing depth was roughly uniform across donors, and that assumption may not be true. The classifier was reported to diagnose cytomegalovirus status with high specificity and sensitivity in both the original cohort and the validation cohort. The only immune exposure information available for the cohort was CMV serostatus. Seventeen rarely observed V segments, including chromosome 9 orphons, were excluded from the earlier analysis of a few hundred of the donors because counts were too low. Some IMGT-functional V segments, including TRBV6-2 and TRBV6-3, could not be distinguished by the 87-base-pair reads and were therefore excluded. Because HLA typing was missing for some donors at each locus, association tests included only the typed subset. An association between a missense DCLRE1C variant and V-gene and J-gene trimming of TCR beta chains was found in a later genetic analysis and replicated in an independent cohort. A further reported finding was that TCR beta sequences accurately predicted the HLA-A and HLA-B alleles for most subjects in the first cohort. According to a later analysis, parvovirus B19, influenza, CMV and Epstein-Barr virus appeared linked to several top co-occurrence clusters. The authors suggested that the approach could potentially be extended to other disease states and immunological phenotypes. A group of highly shared sequence variants was considered likely to be a technical artifact of the sequencing pipeline. The study gave a list of more than 150 TCR beta chains associated with cytomegalovirus. In a later analysis, some 18,000 TCR beta sequences were associated with specific HLA alleles at a false discovery rate of 0.05. Only TCR beta chains were sequenced in this cohort, and the absence of alpha or paired-chain data limited detectable features. In a later analysis, most CMV-associated TCR beta chains were found to appear HLA-restricted, with HLA associations seemingly driven largely by CMV exposure. Strong co-occurrence of HLA alleles, especially DR and DQ, made assigning TCR associations to individual alleles difficult. Correlated functional status among segregating V segments might be attributable to linkage disequilibrium, but an unknown experimental factor could not be ruled out.

This receptor was taken from a man in his forties or fifties in good health and CMV-seronegative. The V and J segments used are TRBV5-1 and TRBJ1-1, with a tentative D gene TRBD1 over 6 matching bases. What was sequenced was PBMCs. The bases are TGCGCCAGCAGCGAGCTACAGGGGAACACTGAAGCTTTCTTT. It is translated as CASSELQGNTEAFF.